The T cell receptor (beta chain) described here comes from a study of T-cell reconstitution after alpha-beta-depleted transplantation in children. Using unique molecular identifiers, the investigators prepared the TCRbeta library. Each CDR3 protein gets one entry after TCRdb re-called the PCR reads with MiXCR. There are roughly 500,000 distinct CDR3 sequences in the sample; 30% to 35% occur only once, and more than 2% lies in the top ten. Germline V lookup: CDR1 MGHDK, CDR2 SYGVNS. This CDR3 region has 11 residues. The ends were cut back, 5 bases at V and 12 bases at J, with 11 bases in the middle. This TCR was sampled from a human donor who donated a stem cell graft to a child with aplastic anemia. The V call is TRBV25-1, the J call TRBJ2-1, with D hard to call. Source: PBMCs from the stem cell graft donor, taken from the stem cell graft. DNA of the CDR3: TGTGCCAGCAGTACCCCTAAGGGGCAGTTCTTC. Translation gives CASSTPKGQFF.